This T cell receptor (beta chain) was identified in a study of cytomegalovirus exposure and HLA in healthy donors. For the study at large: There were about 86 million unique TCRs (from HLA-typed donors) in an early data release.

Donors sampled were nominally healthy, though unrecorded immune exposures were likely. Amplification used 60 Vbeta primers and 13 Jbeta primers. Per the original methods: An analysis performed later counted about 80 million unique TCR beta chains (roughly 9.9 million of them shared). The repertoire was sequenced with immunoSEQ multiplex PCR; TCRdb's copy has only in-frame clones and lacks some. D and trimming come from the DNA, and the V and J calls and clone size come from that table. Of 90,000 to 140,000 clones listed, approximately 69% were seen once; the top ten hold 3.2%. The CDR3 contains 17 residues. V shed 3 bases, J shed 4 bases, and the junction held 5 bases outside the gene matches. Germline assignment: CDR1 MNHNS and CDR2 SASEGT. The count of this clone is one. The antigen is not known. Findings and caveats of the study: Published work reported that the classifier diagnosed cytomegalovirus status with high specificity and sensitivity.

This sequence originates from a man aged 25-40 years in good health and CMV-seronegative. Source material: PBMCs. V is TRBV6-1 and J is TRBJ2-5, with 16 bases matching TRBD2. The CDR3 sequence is CASSEGLAGGPGETQYF. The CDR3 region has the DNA TGTGCCAGCAGTGAGGGACTAGCGGGAGGGCCCGGAGAGACCCAGTACTTC.